This entry concerns a single T cell receptor (beta chain). Its target is not known. Enrollment excluded any patients with other autoimmune diseases, uncontrolled infections, pregnancy or lactation. This entry is derived from a study of Graves' ophthalmopathy and Graves' hyperthyroidism. Overall study results and limits: Most clonotypes expanded in thyroid above 0.001 frequency were present in blood too.

RNA transcripts yielded amplified TCR beta CDR3 regions. Investigators did first-round RT-PCR with HTBI primers, then second-round multiplex PCR. TCRdb passed the multiplex PCR reads through MiXCR, listing each CDR3 protein once. In the table there are 600,000 to 950,000 distinct CDR3 sequences, 40% of which are singletons. CDR3 length equals 15 residues. CDR1 is SQVTM, CDR2 ANQGSEA, per germline. The chain joins TRBV29-1 to TRBJ2-5, with 8 bases lining up with TRBD2. The J call may be faulty, since TRBJ2-4 better matches the DNA end. The sequencing input was peripheral blood. This clonotype originated in an adult man with Graves' ophthalmopathy. The DNA for the CDR3 is TGCAGCGTTTCGAGCGGGGGTTTTGCCAAAAACATTCAGTACTTC. Protein product: CSVSSGGFAKNIQYF.